The rows below give T cell receptor beta chains drawn from one sample of a study of blood T cell repertoires in COVID-19. Sequenced by immunoSEQ multiplex PCR; TCRdb stores in-frame clones only, minus some. The table records hundreds of thousands of clones, 70% to 90% of them present only once. Sequencing was carried out using PBMCs or T cells enriched from blood (not recorded which). The origin of the receptors is a woman between 35 and 50 years old who had recovered from COVID-19. CDR3s include the opening cysteine and the closing phenylalanine or tryptophan. D genes are given only for firm matches. Size values are once, few and many counts, or a class for expanded clones, and some rows have none.

v_call,j_call,d_call,clone_size,cdr3_aa,cdr3_nt
TRBV28,TRBJ1-5,NA,NA,CASSSEGGGRNQPQHF,TGTGCCAGCAGTTCAGAGGGGGGGGGAAGGAATCAGCCCCAGCATTTT
TRBV28,TRBJ1-2,NA,NA,CASSLLAAGEGYTF,TGTGCCAGCAGCTTACTCGCGGCAGGGGAGGGCTACACCTTC
TRBV3-1/TRBV3-2,TRBJ1-2,NA,NA,CASSQDPGRETF,TGTGCCAGCAGCCAAGATCCTGGGAGGGAGACCTTC
TRBV6-5,TRBJ1-4,TRBD1,NA,CASSHDRVSEKLFF,TGTGCCAGCAGCCACGACAGGGTCTCCGAAAAACTGTTTTTT
TRBV28,TRBJ2-2,TRBD2,NA,CASRPVAGAPLFDPNTGELFF,TGTGCCAGCAGACCGGTAGCGGGAGCCCCTTTATTCGACCCGAACACCGGGGAGCTGTTTTTT
TRBV19,TRBJ2-1,TRBD2,NA,CASSTLLAGQYNEQFF,TGTGCCAGTAGTACCCTACTAGCGGGACAATACAATGAGCAGTTCTTC
TRBV6-5,TRBJ2-7,TRBD1,NA,CASSYSRQGYEQYF,TGTGCCAGCAGTTACTCAAGACAGGGATACGAGCAGTACTTC
TRBV4-3,TRBJ2-4,NA,NA,CASSQGTDNIQYF,TGCGCCAGCAGCCAAGGGACAGACAACATTCAGTACTTC
TRBV4-1,TRBJ1-3,NA,NA,CASSQGPGNTIYF,TGCGCCAGCAGCCAAGGGCCTGGAAACACCATATATTTT
TRBV27,TRBJ2-7,NA,NA,CASSNNGAYEQYF,TGTGCCAGCAGTAATAACGGAGCCTACGAGCAGTACTTC
TRBV11-2,TRBJ2-2,TRBD2,NA,CASSFGGRDTGELFF,TGTGCCAGCAGCTTTGGCGGGAGAGATACCGGGGAGCTGTTTTTT
TRBV18,TRBJ2-7,NA,NA,CASSPVRTDEQYF,TGTGCCAGCTCACCAGTCCGGACTGACGAGCAGTACTTC
TRBV7-3,TRBJ1-2,NA,NA,CASSLTQGRGYTF,TGTGCCAGCAGCTTAACCCAGGGTCGTGGCTACACCTTC
TRBV10-3,TRBJ2-7,NA,NA,CAISYSPYEQYF,TGTGCCATCAGTTACTCCCCCTACGAGCAGTACTTC
TRBV30,TRBJ1-1,NA,NA,CACRQAGSNTEAFF,TGTGCCTGCCGACAGGCTGGATCAAACACTGAAGCTTTCTTT
TRBV11-2,TRBJ2-1,NA,NA,CASSLGNEQFF,TGTGCCAGCAGCCTCGGCAATGAGCAGTTCTTC
TRBV6-2/TRBV6-3,TRBJ1-2,NA,NA,CASSYWTANYGYTF,TGTGCCAGCAGTTACTGGACAGCCAACTATGGCTACACCTTC
TRBV14,TRBJ1-2,NA,NA,CASSLRAGRDYGYTF,TGTGCCAGCAGCCTGAGAGCAGGGCGCGACTATGGCTACACCTTC
TRBV3-1/TRBV3-2,TRBJ2-5,NA,NA,CASSQVWSGTETQYF,TGTGCCAGCAGCCAAGTTTGGTCGGGTACAGAGACCCAGTACTTC
TRBV7-8,TRBJ2-7,NA,NA,CASSPGTYEQYF,TGTGCCAGCAGCCCGGGGACCTACGAGCAGTACTTC
TRBV2,TRBJ2-2,NA,NA,CASSETRDTGELFF,TGTGCCAGCAGTGAAACTAGGGACACCGGGGAGCTGTTTTTT
TRBV6-2/TRBV6-3,TRBJ2-1,NA,NA,CASSRLDNEQFF,TGTGCCAGCAGTCGACTTGACAATGAGCAGTTCTTC
TRBV30,TRBJ2-3,TRBD1,NA,CAWDRTGGTDTQYF,TGTGCCTGGGACAGGACAGGGGGCACAGATACGCAGTATTTT
TRBV6-5,TRBJ1-6,TRBD1,NA,CASSYGDSRGSPLHF,TGTGCCAGCAGCTACGGGGACAGTCGAGGGTCACCCCTCCACTTT
TRBV20-1,TRBJ2-7,TRBD2,NA,CSASTSGPLGEQYF,TGCAGTGCTAGTACTAGCGGACCTCTTGGGGAGCAGTACTTC
TRBV9,TRBJ2-3,NA,NA,CASSVDQGTDTQYF,TGTGCCAGCAGCGTCGATCAGGGGACAGATACGCAGTATTTT
TRBV11-2,TRBJ2-3,NA,NA,CASSLAVRTVTDTQYF,TGTGCCAGCAGCTTGGCCGTCCGGACAGTCACAGATACGCAGTATTTT
TRBV28,TRBJ1-2,NA,NA,CATAGGLRGYTF,TGTGCCACCGCCGGGGGGCTCAGGGGCTACACCTTC
TRBV19,TRBJ1-3,NA,NA,CASSFGGSGLSGNTIYF,TGTGCCAGTAGTTTCGGCGGGTCCGGACTCTCTGGAAACACCATATATTTT
TRBV30,TRBJ1-2,NA,NA,CAWSVVGNYGYTF,TGTGCCTGGAGTGTAGTGGGCAACTATGGCTACACCTTC
TRBV4-1,TRBJ2-3,TRBD2,NA,CASSPSGPSGGWDTDTQYF,TGCGCCAGCAGCCCCTCAGGTCCTAGCGGGGGGTGGGACACAGATACGCAGTATTTT
TRBV28,TRBJ1-2,TRBD1,once,CASSAPGGARYGYTF,TGTGCCAGCAGTGCCCCAGGGGGCGCCAGGTATGGCTACACCTTC
TRBV6-1,TRBJ2-5,TRBD2,NA,CASSERPQMSSGRAETQYF,TGTGCCAGCAGTGAAAGGCCACAAATGTCTAGCGGGAGGGCCGAGACCCAGTACTTC
TRBV5-5,TRBJ1-1,NA,few,CASSLVREAFF,TGTGCCAGCAGCCTAGTCCGGGAAGCTTTCTTT
TRBV7-2,TRBJ2-3,TRBD2,NA,CASSLPLAGGRTDTQYF,TGTGCCAGCAGCCTCCCGCTAGCGGGAGGTCGCACAGATACGCAGTATTTT
TRBV15,TRBJ2-1,TRBD2,NA,CATSRDWKGLAGGSSYNEQFF,TGTGCCACCAGCAGAGATTGGAAGGGACTAGCGGGGGGGAGCTCCTACAATGAGCAGTTCTTC
TRBV19,TRBJ2-2,TRBD1,NA,CASSIGQGYANTGELFF,TGTGCCAGTAGTATAGGACAGGGGTACGCGAACACCGGGGAGCTGTTTTTT
TRBV5-1,TRBJ2-7,NA,NA,CASSLSGEQKQYF,TGCGCCAGCAGCTTGTCGGGGGAGCAGAAGCAGTACTTC
TRBV11-3,TRBJ1-1,NA,NA,CASSLTLVAKTEAFF,TGTGCCAGCAGCTTAACCCTGGTCGCGAAGACTGAAGCTTTCTTT
TRBV28,TRBJ2-3,TRBD2,NA,CASSSIAGARDTQYF,TGTGCCAGCAGTTCGATAGCGGGGGCTCGCGATACGCAGTATTTT
TRBV9,TRBJ1-4,NA,NA,CASSPPAGEKLFF,TGTGCCAGCAGCCCCCCAGCGGGTGAAAAACTGTTTTTT
TRBV7-8,TRBJ2-2,TRBD1,NA,CASSIGQGANTGELFF,TGTGCCAGCAGCATTGGGCAGGGGGCAAACACCGGGGAGCTGTTTTTT
TRBV11-1,TRBJ1-1,NA,NA,CASSLEGEGTEAFF,TGTGCCAGCAGCTTAGAGGGGGAGGGCACTGAAGCTTTCTTT
TRBV19,TRBJ1-2,NA,once,CASSMRGSRAHYGYTF,TGTGCCAGTAGTATGCGGGGGAGTCGGGCCCACTATGGCTACACCTTC
TRBV10-3,TRBJ2-1,NA,NA,CAIIAGALYNEQFF,TGTGCCATCATTGCGGGGGCCCTTTACAATGAGCAGTTCTTC
TRBV2,TRBJ1-6,NA,NA,CASIGGTGIDSPLHF,TGTGCCAGCATTGGGGGCACAGGGATCGATTCACCCCTCCACTTT
TRBV19,TRBJ1-1,NA,NA,CASKEGHYTEAFF,TGTGCCAGTAAAGAGGGACACTACACTGAAGCTTTCTTT
TRBV3-1/TRBV3-2,TRBJ1-4,NA,NA,CASSLNRADKLFF,TGTGCCAGCAGCCTCAACAGGGCGGACAAACTGTTTTTT